These 25 T cell receptor beta chains originate from one sample sequenced in a study of blood T cell repertoires in COVID-19. Some clones are missing from TCRdb's copy, which holds only in-frame ones; the method was immunoSEQ multiplex PCR. The profile shows about 280,000 clones, around 89% of them singletons. The sample taken for sequencing was peripheral blood. These receptors were obtained from a man aged 35-49 years with acute or convalescent COVID-19.

This chain joins TRBV3-1 (or the pseudogene TRBV3-2) and TRBJ2-3; maybe TRBD1 (6 bases). Germline assignment: CDR1 LGHDT and CDR2 YNNKEL (reference sequence). The V gene lost 4 bases and the J gene lost 5 bases, with 16 bases spanning the gap. The CDR3 sequence is 15 residues long. As DNA, the CDR3 is TGTGCCAGCAGCCTTCCGCAGGGGAGAGGAGATACGCAGTATTTT. Its translation is CASSLPQGRGDTQYF.

The V and J genes are TRBV3-1 (or the pseudogene TRBV3-2) and TRBJ2-7, with D possibly being TRBD1 (6 bases). The CDR3 spans 13 residues. Germline V CDR1 and CDR2: LGHDT, YNNKEL (reference sequence). V shed 2 bases and J shed 5 bases, with 10 bases lying between them. CDR3 amino acids: CASSQHRENEQYF. CDR3 bases: TGTGCCAGCAGCCAACACAGGGAAAACGAGCAGTACTTC.

This clone was seen a single time. This chain links TRBV15 with TRBJ1-2, with TRBD1 matching over 9 bases. This CDR3 spans 16 amino acids. The V and J ends lost 2 bases and 6 bases, in that order; junction bases with no gene match: 10. CDR1 and CDR2 (germline): LNHNV, YYDKDF (reference sequence). CDR3 sequence: CATSRLTDRGVNGYTF. CDR3 nucleotides: TGTGCCACCAGCAGACTAACGGACAGGGGAGTTAATGGCTACACCTTC.

This clone occurred once. The rearrangement uses TRBV12-2 and TRBJ1-6; TRBD1 is the table's D call, not checked against the DNA. TRBV12-2 is termed a pseudogene. The CDR3 covers 17 residues. The CDR3 DNA reads TGTGCAAGTCGCTTACCAAGTGACAGCCCCTATAATTCACCCCTCCACTTT. Translating gives CASRLPSDSPYNSPLHF.

This clone appeared once. The CDR3 reads CASSFRVDTEAFF. CDR3 sequence (DNA): TGTGCCAGCAGTTTCCGGGTAGACACTGAAGCTTTCTTT. The chain joins TRBV27 to TRBJ1-1; D is unclear. With 3 bases removed from V and 3 bases from J, the gap between germline ends came to 8 bases. CDR1 and CDR2 from the germline V gene are MNHEY and SMNVEV (reference sequence). The CDR3 sequence is 13 residues long.

A single count supports this clone. The chain is built from TRBV29-1 and TRBJ2-1; perhaps TRBD2 as D (5 bases). CDR3 length equals 13 residues. Germline assignment: CDR1 SQVTM and CDR2 ANQGSEA. Trimming pared 5 bases from V and 5 bases from J, leaving 13 bases between. The CDR3 bases are TGCAGCGTTTTGGGTAGCGACCACAATGAGCAGTTCTTC. Amino acid sequence: CSVLGSDHNEQFF.

The chain uses TRBV24-1 and TRBJ2-2; D might be TRBD1 (5 bases). The CDR3 contains 16 residues. Germline assignment: CDR1 KGHDR and CDR2 SFDVKD. The V end was cut by 5 bases, the J end by 5 bases, with 17 bases between. The CDR3 loop is CATSAILPGRTGELFF. As DNA, the CDR3 is TGTGCCACCAGTGCCATTTTACCAGGGCGGACCGGGGAGCTGTTTTTT.

V and J are TRBV30 and TRBJ1-1; TRBD1 agrees at 7 bases. V shed 3 bases and J 4 bases; nucleotides not matched to a gene: 5. This CDR3 is built from 13 residues. The germline gives CDR1 GTSNPN, CDR2 SVGIG (reference sequence). The CDR3 DNA reads TGTGCCTGGAGGACCCAGGGGGGCACTGAAGCTTTCTTT. It encodes CAWRTQGGTEAFF. Based on the CDR3 plus reference TRBV30 and TRBJ1-1, the full variable domain is SQTIHQWPATLVQPVGSPLSLECTVEGTSNPNLYWYRQAAGRGLQLLFYSVGIGQISSEVPQNLSASRPQDRQFILSSKKLLLSDSGFYLCAWRTQGGTEAFFGQGTRLTVV.

The J gene is TRBJ1-2, the V gene TRBV7-9, with 7 bases aligning to TRBD1. CDR1 SEHNR and CDR2 FQNEAQ come from the germline V gene (reference sequence). This CDR3 comprises 14 residues. V dropped 5 bases and J dropped 5; count of bases not matched to a gene: 8. Here the CDR3 DNA reads TGTGCCAGCAGCCCCGGAGAGACAGGGTATGGCTACACCTTC. It yields the protein CASSPGETGYGYTF.

The rearrangement joins TRBV5-6 to TRBJ1-5; TRBD1 might be the D (5 bases). Per germline, CDR1 SGHDT and CDR2 YYEEEE. The CDR3 is made up of 16 amino acids. V lost 0 bases and J lost 6, with 16 bases in between. The CDR3 sequence is CASSLAGTTAGQPQHF. The CDR3 nucleotides are TGTGCCAGCAGCTTGGCGGGTACGACAGCGGGTCAGCCCCAGCATTTT. The complete variable domain, with remaining parts taken from reference TRBV5-6 and TRBJ1-5, reads DAGVTQSPTHLIKTRGQQVTLRCSPKSGHDTVSWYQQALGQGPQFIFQYYEEEERQRGNFPDRFSGHQFPNYSSELNVNALLLGDSALYLCASSLAGTTAGQPQHFGDGTRLSIL.

The rearrangement joins TRBV20-1 to TRBJ2-7; 9 bases line up with TRBD1. CDR1 is DFQATT and CDR2 is SNEGSKA in the germline V gene (reference sequence). V shed 5 bases and J 1 base; nucleotides not matched to a gene: 6. This CDR3 is 14 amino acids long. Written as DNA, the CDR3 is TGCAGTGCTGGTGACAGGGGGAGTTCCTACGAGCAGTACTTC. It specifies CSAGDRGSSYEQYF.

The CDR3 loop reads CASSLGQGRSTGELFF. Written as DNA, the CDR3 is TGTGCCAGCAGCTTAGGGCAGGGGCGAAGCACCGGGGAGCTGTTTTTT. The V call is TRBV11-3, the J call TRBJ2-2, with D maybe TRBD1 (6 bases). V dropped 1 base and J dropped 4 bases, with 13 bases sitting between them. Germline CDR1 reads SGHNT; CDR2 reads YENEEA. The CDR3 runs to 16 residues.

The V call is TRBV3-1 (or the pseudogene TRBV3-2), the J call TRBJ2-2; perhaps TRBD2 as D (5 bases). Germline-derived CDR1 and CDR2 are LGHDT and YNNKEL (reference sequence). V lost 0 bases and J 10 bases, leaving 21 bases between the germline ends. This CDR3 is 17 amino acids long. CDR3 sequence reads: CASSQDFDPRGLVELFF. CDR3 nucleotides: TGTGCCAGCAGCCAAGACTTTGACCCCCGGGGTTTAGTGGAGCTGTTTTTT.

The chain has TRBV7-2 and TRBJ2-7; D unclear. Germline CDR1 and CDR2: SGHTA and FQGNSA. The CDR3 has 16 amino acids. V shed 0 bases and J shed 4 bases, with 16 bases lying between them. The CDR3 DNA sequence: TGTGCCAGCAGCTTAGCGTGGCCCGATTCTGTGTACGAGCAGTACTTC. Translated: CASSLAWPDSVYEQYF.

CDR3 residues: CASSQHGTITDTQYF. CDR3 DNA sequence: TGTGCCAGCAGTCAACATGGGACTATCACAGATACGCAGTATTTT. This rearrangement joins TRBV3-1 (or the pseudogene TRBV3-2) to TRBJ2-3, with 7 nucleotides matching TRBD2. Germline loops: CDR1 LGHDT, CDR2 YNNKEL (reference sequence). The CDR3 consists of 15 residues. J was trimmed by 2 bases and V by 6 bases; bases with no gene match: 8.

V and J are TRBV2 and TRBJ2-7; 8 bases align to TRBD2. The CDR3 loop spans 16 amino acids. The junction had 10 bases not matched to a gene; V was cut back by 1 base and J by 5 bases. Germline V gene data show CDR1 as SNHLY and CDR2 as FYNNEI. CDR3 in DNA: TGTGCCAGCAGTGAAGAGGGGCTCCTACTAGCGGACGAGCAGTACTTC. Protein sequence: CASSEEGLLLADEQYF. The full variable domain, rest sourced from reference TRBV2 and TRBJ2-7, is EPEVTQTPSHQVTQMGQEVILRCVPISNHLYFYWYRQILGQKVEFLVSFYNNEISEKSEIFDDQFSVERPDGSNFTLKIRSTKLEDSAMYFCASSEEGLLLADEQYFGPGTRLTVT.

This clone was seen a handful of times. The chain couples TRBV2 to TRBJ1-4; tentatively, D is TRBD1 (5 bases). V was pared by 1 base and J by 8 bases, with 14 bases between. The CDR3 consists of 15 residues. The germline V gene has CDR1 SNHLY and CDR2 FYNNEI. The CDR3, as DNA: TGTGCCAGCAGTGAAGAGATGAGGGGAGGCGAAAAACTGTTTTTT. This codes for CASSEEMRGGEKLFF.

The rearrangement uses TRBV7-2 and TRBJ1-5; 8 bases are a match to TRBD1. The CDR3 contains 15 residues. The V gene end was trimmed by 4 bases and the J gene end by 6 bases; junction bases not matched to a gene: 8. Germline CDR1 reads SGHTA; CDR2 reads FQGNSA. This CDR3 is CASSYTGGIGQPQHF. The CDR3 nucleotides read TGTGCCAGCAGCTATACAGGGGGTATAGGTCAGCCCCAGCATTTT.

V and J are TRBV19 and TRBJ2-3, with D uncertain. V lost 4 bases and J lost 0, with 17 bases in between. Germline CDR1 reads LNHDA; CDR2 reads SQIVND (reference sequence). The CDR3 covers 17 residues. This chain's CDR3 is CASSSPRLGPSTDTQYF. CDR3 DNA: TGTGCCAGTAGTAGCCCTCGCCTAGGTCCGAGCACAGATACGCAGTATTTT.

The chain carries TRBV5-1 and TRBJ1-2; tentative D call: TRBD1 (6 bases). Deletions cut 3 bases from V and 7 bases from J, with 19 bases between. CDR3 length: 15 amino acids. From germline, CDR1 is SGHRS and CDR2 YFSETQ. The CDR3 region has the DNA TGCGCCAGCAGCTCTACAACCGGGACATACCGTGGCTACACCTTC. It encodes CASSSTTGTYRGYTF.

Here the CDR3 reads CATRGDLYEQYF. Written as DNA, the CDR3 is TGTGCCACCAGGGGAGACCTCTACGAGCAGTACTTC. V usage is TRBV10-3 and J usage is TRBJ2-7; TRBD1 is a possible D gene (6 bases). The ends were cut back, 10 bases at V and 3 bases at J, with 13 bases in the middle. The CDR3 consists of 12 residues. Germline CDR1 reads ENHRY; CDR2 reads SYGVKD.

In its sample, this clone was seen once. The rearrangement joins TRBV12-3 or TRBV12-4 to TRBJ1-6; D ambiguous. V was pared by 7 bases and J by 6 bases, with 7 bases between. This CDR3 has 12 residues. CDR3 sequence (DNA): TGTGCCAGCACCCGGGGTAATTCACCCCTCCACTTT. It codes for CASTRGNSPLHF.

The genes are TRBV6-1 and TRBJ2-3, with D possibly being TRBD1 (6 bases). Germline CDR1 reads MNHNS; CDR2 reads SASEGT. The CDR3 is 15 amino acids. V was shortened by 3 bases and J by 0 bases, with 10 bases between the two germline ends. The CDR3 DNA sequence: TGTGCCAGCAGTGACGGACAGCCTAGCACAGATACGCAGTATTTT. Translation gives CASSDGQPSTDTQYF.

This clone appeared a few times. The chain couples TRBV5-1 to TRBJ2-5; unclear D gene. Per the germline V gene, CDR1 is SGHRS and CDR2 is YFSETQ. The V gene lost 0 bases and the J gene lost 4 bases, with 7 bases spanning the gap. The CDR3 is 13 amino acids. The CDR3 protein is CASSLGLGETQYF. Written as DNA, the CDR3 is TGCGCCAGCAGCTTGGGACTGGGAGAGACCCAGTACTTC.

A few counts support this clone. J is TRBJ2-2 and V is TRBV3-1 (or the pseudogene TRBV3-2); D gene uncertain. The CDR3 runs 15 residues. Trimming stripped 4 bases from V and 4 bases from J, with 13 bases between. In germline, CDR1 is LGHDT, CDR2 YNNKEL (reference sequence). The CDR3 sequence is CASSPRRSPTGELFF. Here the CDR3 DNA reads TGTGCCAGCAGCCCCCGTCGTAGCCCCACCGGGGAGCTGTTTTTT.